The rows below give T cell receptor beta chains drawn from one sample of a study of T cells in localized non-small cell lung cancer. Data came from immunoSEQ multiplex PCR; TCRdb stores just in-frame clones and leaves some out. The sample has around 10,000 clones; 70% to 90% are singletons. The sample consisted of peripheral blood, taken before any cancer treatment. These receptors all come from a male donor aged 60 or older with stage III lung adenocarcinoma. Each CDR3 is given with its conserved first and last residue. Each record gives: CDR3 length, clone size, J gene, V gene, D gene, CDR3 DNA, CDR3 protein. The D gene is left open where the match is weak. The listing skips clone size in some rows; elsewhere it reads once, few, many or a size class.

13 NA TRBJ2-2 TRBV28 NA TGTGCCAGCGAGGACCGGTTGACCGGGGAGCTGTTTTTT CASEDRLTGELFF
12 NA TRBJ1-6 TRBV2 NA TGTGCCAGCAGGGTCGATAATTCACCCCTCCACTTT CASRVDNSPLHF
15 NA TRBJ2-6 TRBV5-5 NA TGTGCCAGCAGCTTGACGGGCTCTGGGGCCAACGTCCTGACTTTC CASSLTGSGANVLTF
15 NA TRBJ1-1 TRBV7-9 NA TGTGCCAGCAGCTCACACTGGGGACATGACACTGAAGCTTTCTTT CASSSHWGHDTEAFF
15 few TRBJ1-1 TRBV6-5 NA TGTGCCAGCAGTCGCGGGGGGGATCTGAACACTGAAGCTTTCTTT CASSRGGDLNTEAFF
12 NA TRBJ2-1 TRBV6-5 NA TGTGCCAGCATGGGCAGGGCACATGAGCAGTTCTTC CASMGRAHEQFF
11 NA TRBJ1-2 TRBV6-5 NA TGTGCCAGCAGCCTCAACTATGGCTACACCTTC CASSLNYGYTF
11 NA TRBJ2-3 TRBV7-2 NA TGTGCCAGCAGCTTATACCCGGCGCAGTATTTT CASSLYPAQYF
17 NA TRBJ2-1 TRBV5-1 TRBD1 TGCGCCAGCAGCCTGGGACAGGGGGCCCGAGGCTACAATGAGCAGTTCTTC CASSLGQGARGYNEQFF
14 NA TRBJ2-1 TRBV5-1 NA TGCGCCAGCAGCTACGCAGGGGCGATCGGTGAGCAGTTCTTC CASSYAGAIGEQFF
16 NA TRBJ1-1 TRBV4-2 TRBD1 TGTGCCAGCAGCCAAGGGGGGACAGGGGAATTCACTGAAGCTTTCTTT CASSQGGTGEFTEAFF
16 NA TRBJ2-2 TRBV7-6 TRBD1 TGTGCCAGCAGCGTACAACAGGGGGCCGGAACCGGGGAGCTGTTTTTT CASSVQQGAGTGELFF
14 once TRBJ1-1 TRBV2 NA TGTGCCAGCAGTGAAAGGGGTCGGGGCACTGAAGCTTTCTTT CASSERGRGTEAFF
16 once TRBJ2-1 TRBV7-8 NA TGTGCCAGCAGCCCGTGGGGCAACCCATCCTACAATGAGCAGTTCTTC CASSPWGNPSYNEQFF
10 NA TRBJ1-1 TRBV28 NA TGTGCCAGCATAGAGGGTTTAGCTTTCTTT CASIEGLAFF
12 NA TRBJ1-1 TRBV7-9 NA TGTGCCAGCAGCCCCGGGGACACTGAAGCTTTCTTT CASSPGDTEAFF
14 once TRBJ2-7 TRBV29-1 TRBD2 TGCAGCGTAGTGGGACTAGCGGGACTCAACGAGCAGTACTTC CSVVGLAGLNEQYF
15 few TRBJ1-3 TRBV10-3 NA TGTGCCATCTACTCTGGGGCAAGCTCTGGAAACACCATATATTTT CAIYSGASSGNTIYF
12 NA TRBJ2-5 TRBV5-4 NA TGTGCCATGGCAGGGGTGCTGGAGACCCAGTACTTC CAMAGVLETQYF
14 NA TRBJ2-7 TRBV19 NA TGTGCCAGTAGTCCCAGGGCAGGGTCCTACGAGCAGTACTTC CASSPRAGSYEQYF
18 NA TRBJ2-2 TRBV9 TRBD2 TGTGCCAGCAGCGCTGGCGATAGCGGGGGGGCCTACACCGGGGAGCTGTTTTTT CASSAGDSGGAYTGELFF
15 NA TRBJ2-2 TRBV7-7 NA TGTGCTAGCAGCCCGGACCCCTCAAACACCGGGGAGCTGTTTTTT CASSPDPSNTGELFF
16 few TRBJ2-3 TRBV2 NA TGTGCCAGCAGTCCCAGGAAGGGACATACCACAGATACGCAGTATTTT CASSPRKGHTTDTQYF
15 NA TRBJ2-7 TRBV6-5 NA TGTGCCAGCAGTTATCGGGGGGCTGAGGCCTACGAGCAGTACTTC CASSYRGAEAYEQYF
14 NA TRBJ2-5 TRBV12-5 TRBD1 TGTGCTAGTGGTTCTGGGACAGGCCAAGAGACCCAGTACTTC CASGSGTGQETQYF
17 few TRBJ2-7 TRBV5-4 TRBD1 TGTGCCAGCAGCTTTTTCCCTCCTCGGACAGGGGATTACGAGCAGTACTTC CASSFFPPRTGDYEQYF
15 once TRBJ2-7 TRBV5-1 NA TGCGCCAGCAGCCCGTTCGGGACGGGTGCCTACGAGCAGTACTTC CASSPFGTGAYEQYF
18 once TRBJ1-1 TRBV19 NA TGTGCCAGTAGTACATTCCCTAACAGACGAAGTTTGAACACTGAAGCTTTCTTT CASSTFPNRRSLNTEAFF
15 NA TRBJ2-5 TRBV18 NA TGTGCCAGCTCACCCTGGGGGGCCGGCCCGGAGACCCAGTACTTC CASSPWGAGPETQYF
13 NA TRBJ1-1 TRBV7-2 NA TGTGCCAGCAGCTTAAGAATCGGGAGGGAAGCTTTCTTT CASSLRIGREAFF
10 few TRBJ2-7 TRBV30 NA TGTGCCTGGAGTGCTAAAAAGCAGTACTTC CAWSAKKQYF
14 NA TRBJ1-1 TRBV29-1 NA TGCAGCGTCGCTTTGGGGGGGATGAACACTGAAGCTTTCTTT CSVALGGMNTEAFF
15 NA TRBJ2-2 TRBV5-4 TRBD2 TGTGCCAGCAGCCAGATGGCGGGAGTAGTCGGGGAGCTGTTTTTT CASSQMAGVVGELFF
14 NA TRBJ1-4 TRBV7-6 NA TGTGCCAGCAGCGACGGGGGGCGCGGTGAAAAACTGTTTTTT CASSDGGRGEKLFF
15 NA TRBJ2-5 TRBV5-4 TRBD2 TGTGCCAGCAGTCGGACTAGCGGGGTCCAAGAGACCCAGTACTTC CASSRTSGVQETQYF
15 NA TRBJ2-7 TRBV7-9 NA TGTGCCAGCAGCTTACTTGGGGAAAGCTCCTACGAGCAGTACTTC CASSLLGESSYEQYF
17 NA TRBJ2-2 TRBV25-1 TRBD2 TGTGCCAGCAGTGAATTGGGACTAGCGGGGAGCACCGGGGAGCTGTTTTTT CASSELGLAGSTGELFF
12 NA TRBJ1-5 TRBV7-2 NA TGTGCCAGCAGCTCTAATGTGCAGCCCCAGCATTTT CASSSNVQPQHF
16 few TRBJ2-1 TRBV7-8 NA TGTGCCAGCAGCTTAGTTACAGCGGACTACTACAATGAGCAGTTCTTC CASSLVTADYYNEQFF
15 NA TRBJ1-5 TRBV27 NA TGTGCCAGCAGTCCCTACAGCCCTAGCAATCAGCCCCAGCATTTT CASSPYSPSNQPQHF
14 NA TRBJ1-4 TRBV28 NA TGTGCCAGCAGCCGATCTACGCCCAATGAAAAACTGTTTTTT CASSRSTPNEKLFF
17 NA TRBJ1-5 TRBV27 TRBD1 TGTGCCAGCAGTTTATATGGGACAGGGGTTGGCAATCAGCCCCAGCATTTT CASSLYGTGVGNQPQHF
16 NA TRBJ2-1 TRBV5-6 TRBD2 TGTGCCAGCAGCTTGGACGGCCTAGCGGGAGCTAATGAGCAGTTCTTC CASSLDGLAGANEQFF
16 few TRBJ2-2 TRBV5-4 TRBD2 TGTGCCAGCAGCTGGGTGACTAGCGGGGGGCCCGGGGAGCTGTTTTTT CASSWVTSGGPGELFF
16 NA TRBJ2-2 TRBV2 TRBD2 TGTGCCAGCAGTGAGGAAACGGGGGGGGACACCGGGGAGCTGTTTTTT CASSEETGGDTGELFF
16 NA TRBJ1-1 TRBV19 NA TGTGCCAGTAGTACACCTTGGATACAGGGAAGTGCTGAAGCTTTCTTT CASSTPWIQGSAEAFF
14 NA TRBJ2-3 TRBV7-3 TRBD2 TGTGCCAGCAGCCTCGGGACTAGCGCAGATACGCAGTATTTT CASSLGTSADTQYF
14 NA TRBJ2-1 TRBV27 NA TGTGCCAGCAGTTTATCGCCCCTCTACAATGAGCAGTTCTTC CASSLSPLYNEQFF
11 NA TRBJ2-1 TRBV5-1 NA TGCGCCAGCAGCCTGATCGGAGAGCAGTTCTTC CASSLIGEQFF
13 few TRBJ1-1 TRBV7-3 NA TGTGCCAGCAGCGCACAGGGGAACACTGAAGCTTTCTTT CASSAQGNTEAFF